Each of the 32 T cell receptor beta chains below was sequenced from the same sample in a study of T cell repertoires in cytomegalovirus infection (dated by TCRdb to the late 2010s). The antigens these receptors bind are not known. Instrument used: Illumina HiSeq 1500. TCRdb itself trimmed the public reads at Q25 with fastp, ran MiXCR and retained productive beta chains. Entries that share a CDR3 protein sequence are merged under the most common genes and DNA. Counted in this sample were approximately 340,000 distinct CDR3 sequences; roughly 28% of them appeared once. 15% to 25% of the sample is held by the ten biggest clonotypes. Sample treatment or condition, as interpreted from the label and publication: in vitro stimulation with specific CMV peptide epitopes to enrich CMV-specific T cells. Specimen: cultured PBMCs, collected from culture after CMV antigen stimulation. These receptors all stem from a human donor in good health (CMV status not recorded). Some clones in this sample may be carry-over from other donors' samples.

The table lists this clonotype with a few counts. The V call is TRBV7-8, the J call TRBJ2-3, with no clear D. Trimming left V 4 bases short and J 6 bases short, with 11 bases between. The CDR3 loop spans 13 amino acids. Germline V gives CDR1 SGHVS, CDR2 FQNEAQ. The CDR3 DNA sequence: TGTGCCAGCAGCTCATCAGCCGGGGATACGCAGTATTTT. Protein sequence: CASSSSAGDTQYF.

The V call is TRBV10-3, the J call TRBJ2-7; 7 bases map to TRBD2. J was trimmed by 5 bases and V by 3 bases; bases with no gene match: 7. Germline V lookup: CDR1 ENHRY, CDR2 SYGVKD. This CDR3 contains 14 residues. Here the CDR3 reads CAISDGGSLNEQYF. The CDR3 bases are TGTGCCATCAGTGATGGCGGGAGCCTGAACGAGCAGTACTTC.

This clonotype was found a few times. This sequence joins TRBV2 and TRBJ2-2; D gene ambiguous. The CDR3 runs to 12 residues. Trimming took off 5 bases at V and 5 bases at J, with 6 bases between the two ends. The germline V gene has CDR1 SNHLY and CDR2 FYNNEI. Written as DNA, the CDR3 is TGTGCCAGCAGTTTCCTTACCGGGGAGCTGTTTTTT. This gives the protein CASSFLTGELFF.

This clonotype was picked up a small number of times. The chain couples TRBV6-6 to TRBJ2-3; tentative D call: TRBD2 (5 bases). CDR3 length equals 18 residues. Trimming took 0 bases from V and 0 from J, leaving 16 bases between them. Germline CDR1 and CDR2: MNHNY and SVGAGI (reference sequence). This CDR3 is CASSYSGGQPPSTDTQYF. CDR3 coding DNA: TGTGCCAGCAGTTACTCTGGCGGGCAGCCACCGAGCACAGATACGCAGTATTTT.

This clonotype was found a few times. The gene calls are TRBV15 and TRBJ1-2; 8 bases are a match to TRBD1. From germline, CDR1 is LNHNV and CDR2 YYDKDF (reference sequence). J was trimmed by 8 bases and V by 3 bases; bases with no gene match: 8. The CDR3 loop spans 14 amino acids. CDR3 region: CATSRDTTGAGYTF. The CDR3 nucleotides read TGTGCCACCAGCAGGGATACGACAGGGGCCGGCTACACCTTC.

CDR3 in DNA: TGTGCCAGCACTCAGGGGTATGGCTACACCTTC. Its protein is CASTQGYGYTF. The J gene is TRBJ1-2, the V gene TRBV12-3 or TRBV12-4; possible D gene TRBD1, 6 bases. The V end was cut by 7 bases, the J end by 5 bases, with 8 bases between. CDR3 length: 11 residues.

This sequence joins TRBV20-1 and TRBJ2-5, with 9 bases aligning to TRBD2. CDR3 size: 16 residues. CDR1 is DFQATT and CDR2 is SNEGSKA in the germline V gene (reference sequence). The V gene end was trimmed by 3 bases and the J gene end by 3 bases; junction bases not matched to a gene: 11. The CDR3 DNA is TGCAGTGCTAGTGGGATTCGGGCGGGAGGGGAAGAGACCCAGTACTTC. Its protein is CSASGIRAGGEETQYF.

This clonotype was seen a single time. The chain joins TRBV15 to TRBJ1-5, with a tentative D call TRBD1 (5 bases). Germline V CDR1 and CDR2: LNHNV, YYDKDF (reference sequence). This CDR3 has 16 amino acids. Trimming pared 0 bases from V and 3 bases from J, leaving 12 bases between. CDR3 DNA: TGTGCCACCAGCAGAGAGCGGGGGAAGAACAATCAGCCCCAGCATTTT. It yields the protein CATSRERGKNNQPQHF.

This chain connects TRBV25-1 to TRBJ2-3; D unclear. Germline V gene sequence: CDR1 MGHDK, CDR2 SYGVNS. V dropped 2 bases and J dropped 4 bases, with 7 bases sitting between them. CDR3 length: 13 residues. The CDR3 reads CASSERYPDTQYF. CDR3 nucleotides: TGTGCCAGCAGTGAAAGATACCCAGATACGCAGTATTTT.

The chain's CDR3 is CASSPLGARNTIYF. The CDR3 DNA reads TGTGCCAGCAGCCCACTGGGCGCGAGAAACACCATATATTTT. The V and J genes are TRBV7-2 and TRBJ1-3; D gene ambiguous. Germline CDR1 is SGHTA and CDR2 is FQGNSA. There are 14 residues in the CDR3. Trimming took off 5 bases at V and 5 bases at J, with 13 bases between the two ends. Drawing the rest from reference TRBV7-2 and TRBJ1-3, the complete variable domain is GAGVSQSPSNKVTEKGKDVELRCDPISGHTALYWYRQSLGQGLEFLIYFQGNSAPDKSGLPSDRFSAERTGGSVSTLTIQRTQQEDSAVYLCASSPLGARNTIYFGEGSWLTVV.

This chain uses TRBV10-2 with TRBJ1-5; unclear D gene. There are 14 residues in the CDR3. The V end was cut by 0 bases, the J end by 4 bases, with 7 bases between. In germline, CDR1 is WSHSY, CDR2 SAAADI. This chain's CDR3 is CASSESPHNQPQHF. For the CDR3, the DNA is TGCGCCAGCAGTGAGTCGCCACATAATCAGCCCCAGCATTTT.

The V call is TRBV10-3, the J call TRBJ2-7; 9 nucleotides align to TRBD2. V was pared by 4 bases and J by 4 bases, with 5 bases of the junction left unmatched. This CDR3 spans 14 amino acids. CDR1 and CDR2 from the germline V gene are ENHRY and SYGVKD. The CDR3 region is CAISGVTSGYEQYF. CDR3 nucleotide sequence: TGTGCCATCAGTGGCGTGACTAGCGGATACGAGCAGTACTTC.

This clonotype was recorded a few times. This chain connects TRBV5-1 to TRBJ2-1, with a weak D call TRBD2 (5 bases). The V gene's germline CDR1 is SGHRS and CDR2 YFSETQ. V was shortened by 5 bases and J by 9 bases, with 9 bases between the two germline ends. This CDR3 comprises 11 residues. This CDR3 is CASRLEGEQFF. In nucleotides, the CDR3 is TGCGCCAGCAGGCTAGAGGGTGAGCAGTTCTTC.

The V and J genes are TRBV6-2 or TRBV6-3 and TRBJ1-2; a weak D match, TRBD1 (5 bases). V gave up 7 bases and J gave up 8 bases, with 20 bases separating them. Germline V gives CDR1 MNHEY, CDR2 SVGEGT. The CDR3 covers 14 residues. The CDR3 region is CASNIGTPRHGYTF. The DNA for the CDR3 is TGTGCCAGCAATATAGGGACCCCAAGGCACGGCTACACCTTC.

A few counts support this clonotype. The chain uses TRBV4-1 and TRBJ1-3, with D unresolved. The CDR3 consists of 15 residues. Germline loops: CDR1 MGHRA, CDR2 YSYEKL. V was pared by 5 bases and J by 0 bases, with 11 bases between. The CDR3 here is CASSILGLSGNTIYF. The CDR3 DNA is TGCGCCAGCAGCATTTTGGGCCTCTCTGGAAACACCATATATTTT.

The CDR3 protein is CASSTPLRGSNQPQHF. DNA for the CDR3: TGTGCCAGTAGTACCCCTTTAAGGGGTAGCAATCAGCCCCAGCATTTT. V usage is TRBV19 and J usage is TRBJ1-5; maybe TRBD1 (5 bases). The germline V and J ends were trimmed by 4 bases and 0 bases, with 13 bases remaining between them. Germline lookup yields CDR1 LNHDA and CDR2 SQIVND (reference sequence). The CDR3 totals 16 residues.

The chain combines TRBV20-1 with TRBJ2-7, with D possibly TRBD2 on 6 matching bases. The CDR3 length is 14 residues. Looked up from germline, CDR1 is DFQATT and CDR2 is SNEGSKA (reference sequence). Trimming pared 3 bases from V and 0 bases from J, leaving 12 bases between. This chain's CDR3 is CSASGGRHSYEQYF. The CDR3 DNA reads TGCAGTGCTAGTGGGGGGAGGCACTCCTACGAGCAGTACTTC.

V and J are TRBV7-3 and TRBJ2-5; TRBD2 aligns across 12 bases. Germline assignment: CDR1 SGHTA and CDR2 FQGTGA. The CDR3 is made up of 17 amino acids. V shed 4 bases and J 5 bases; nucleotides not matched to a gene: 11. The DNA for the CDR3 is TGTGCCAGCAGCTCCCCACCGACTAGCGGGAGTACGGAGACCCAGTACTTC. Translated, it gives CASSSPPTSGSTETQYF.

The chain links TRBV5-1 to TRBJ2-1; TRBD1 aligns across 11 bases. The junction had 3 bases not matched to a gene; V was cut back by 4 bases and J by 6 bases. Germline lookup yields CDR1 SGHRS and CDR2 YFSETQ. CDR3 length equals 14 residues. The CDR3 loop reads CASSIGTGGNEQFF. As DNA, the CDR3 is TGCGCCAGCAGCATCGGGACAGGGGGCAATGAGCAGTTCTTC.

This clonotype turned up a few times. The chain links TRBV11-1 to TRBJ2-1, with TRBD2 matching over 14 bases. The CDR3 is 18 amino acids. The V gene end was trimmed by 5 bases and the J gene end by 3 bases; junction bases not matched to a gene: 9. Germline CDR1 reads SGHAT; CDR2 reads FQDESV (reference sequence). Here the CDR3 reads CASSLTFGTSGGYNEQFF. The CDR3 DNA follows: TGTGCCAGCAGCCTAACCTTCGGGACTAGCGGGGGCTACAATGAGCAGTTCTTC. Filled out from reference TRBV11-1 and TRBJ2-1, the complete variable domain reads EAEVAQSPRYKITEKSQAVAFWCDPISGHATLYWYRQILGQGPELLVQFQDESVVDDSQLPKDRFSAERLKGVDSTLKIQPAELGDSAMYLCASSLTFGTSGGYNEQFFGPGTRLTVL.

This clonotype was seen many times. The chain employs TRBV12-3 or TRBV12-4 and TRBJ2-5; tentatively, D is TRBD1 or TRBD2 (5 bases each). V lost 1 base and J lost 3, with 9 bases in between. CDR3 size: 14 residues. CDR3 residues: CASSLVGTEETQYF. The CDR3 DNA follows: TGTGCCAGCAGTTTAGTGGGGACGGAAGAGACCCAGTACTTC.

The chain combines TRBV5-4 with TRBJ2-4, with D hard to call. Trimming took off 1 base at V and 3 bases at J, with 8 bases between the two ends. The CDR3 is 14 residues long. Germline V gene sequence: CDR1 SGHNT, CDR2 YYREEE (reference sequence). CDR3 nucleotides: TGTGCCAGCAGCTTGTGGTATATCAAAAACATTCAGTACTTC. Encoded protein: CASSLWYIKNIQYF. Based on the CDR3 plus reference TRBV5-4 and TRBJ2-4, the full variable domain is ETGVTQSPTHLIKTRGQQVTLRCSSQSGHNTVSWYQQALGQGPQFIFQYYREEENGRGNFPPRFSGLQFPNYSSELNVNALELDDSALYLCASSLWYIKNIQYFGAGTRLSVL.

The chain couples TRBV24-1 to TRBJ2-2, with 7 bases identical to TRBD1. Germline V gives CDR1 KGHDR, CDR2 SFDVKD. Trimming cost V 3 bases and J 0 bases; bases outside gene matches: 6. The CDR3 is 17 residues long. CDR3 sequence: CATSDNTGTANTGELFF. CDR3 coding DNA: TGTGCCACCAGTGATAATACCGGGACAGCGAACACCGGGGAGCTGTTTTTT.

This chain joins TRBV5-1 and TRBJ2-1; 10 nucleotides match TRBD1. CDR1 and CDR2 (germline): SGHRS, YFSETQ. V lost 3 bases and J lost 5; bases outside the gene matches: 5. The CDR3 has 15 residues. The chain's CDR3 is CASSSGDRGDNEQFF. DNA for the CDR3: TGCGCCAGCAGCTCCGGGGACAGGGGTGACAATGAGCAGTTCTTC.

In nucleotides, the CDR3 is TGTGCCAGCAGCTTACGGGACAGGGGATTAGGTTCACCCCTCCACTTT. It codes for CASSLRDRGLGSPLHF. The chain recombines TRBV7-3 with TRBJ1-6; 10 nucleotides agree with TRBD1. The CDR3 runs 16 residues. The J segment lost 9 bases and the V segment lost 2 bases, leaving 7 bases of the junction unmatched. CDR1 is SGHTA and CDR2 is FQGTGA in the germline V gene.

The chain carries TRBV7-3 and TRBJ2-7; 8 bases align to TRBD2. V shed 3 bases, J shed 7 bases, and the junction held 11 bases outside the gene matches. The CDR3 consists of 15 residues. Germline CDR1 SGHTA, CDR2 FQGTGA. This CDR3 reads CASSFSPGRAREQYF. The CDR3 DNA follows: TGTGCCAGCAGCTTTTCCCCCGGGAGGGCCCGTGAGCAGTACTTC.

This clonotype has just a few counts. The CDR3 here is CASARAVRGETQYF. The CDR3 DNA sequence: TGTGCCAGCGCCCGGGCGGTCCGAGGAGAGACCCAGTACTTC. The rearrangement joins TRBV6-6 to TRBJ2-5; D remains ambiguous. V was shortened by 8 bases and J by 4 bases, with 17 bases between the two germline ends. The length of the CDR3 is 14 residues. Germline V gene lookup returns CDR1 MNHNY and CDR2 SVGAGI (reference sequence).

This rearrangement joins TRBV20-1 to TRBJ2-7; 9 nucleotides line up with TRBD2. This CDR3 has 14 residues. Germline V lookup: CDR1 DFQATT, CDR2 SNEGSKA (reference sequence). The V segment lost 3 bases and the J segment 2 bases; nucleotides outside the gene matches: 5. CDR3 loop: CSARSGTSTYEQYF. In DNA form, the CDR3 reads TGCAGTGCTAGGTCCGGGACTAGCACCTACGAGCAGTACTTC.

The chain carries TRBV12-3 or TRBV12-4 and TRBJ1-3, with a weak D call TRBD1 (5 bases). Trimming shortened V by 3 bases and J by 4 bases, and 13 bases separated the two germline ends. The length of the CDR3 is 15 residues. The CDR3 DNA reads as TGTGCCAGCAGTTTGCGGACAACGGGAGGAAACACCATATATTTT. This codes for CASSLRTTGGNTIYF.

The V and J genes are TRBV20-1 and TRBJ2-5; TRBD2 aligns across 9 bases. The CDR3 is made up of 15 amino acids. J gave up 5 bases and V 6 bases, and 13 bases lay outside the gene matches. Germline V lookup: CDR1 DFQATT, CDR2 SNEGSKA (reference sequence). DNA of the CDR3: TGCAGTGCCTCTAGGCGGGAGGGCCTAGGGGAGACCCAGTACTTC. The encoded protein is CSASRREGLGETQYF.

The chain recombines TRBV7-6 with TRBJ2-5, with 7 bases lining up with TRBD1. This CDR3 has 16 amino acids. V lost 5 bases, J lost 2 bases, and 11 bases stayed unmatched. The germline CDR1 and CDR2 sequences are SGHVS and FNYEAQ. The CDR3 coding sequence is TGTGCCAGCAGCCGCCGTAGGGACAGTCTTCAAGAGACCCAGTACTTC. Protein product: CASSRRRDSLQETQYF.

This clonotype came up many times. This CDR3 is CASSSRDGTSTDTQYF. In nucleotides, the CDR3 is TGTGCCAGCAGCAGCCGGGACGGAACTAGCACAGATACGCAGTATTTT. The chain links TRBV7-3 to TRBJ2-3; D may correspond to TRBD1 or TRBD2 (5 bases each). Germline CDR1 reads SGHTA; CDR2 reads FQGTGA. The length of the CDR3 is 16 residues. The ends were cut back, 5 bases at V and 0 bases at J, with 15 bases in the middle.